Listed here is a single TCR beta chain. This entry is derived from a study of T cell repertoires in cytomegalovirus infection. MiXCR, run by TCRdb on the reads, gives a single entry per CDR3 protein. The sample lists 200,000 or so distinct CDR3 sequences; 28% were seen once. The V end lost 8 bases, the J end lost 2 bases, and 12 bases lay between the germline ends. CDR1 MNHNY and CDR2 SVGAGI come from the germline V gene (reference sequence). The CDR3 has 13 amino acids. The receptor was isolated from a human donor in good health (CMV status not recorded). Some clones in this sample may be carry-over from other donors' samples. J is TRBJ2-5 and V is TRBV6-6; D possibly corresponds to TRBD1 (6 bases). Sequences were obtained from PBMCs. The CDR3 DNA sequence: TGTGCCAGCCTTAGGCAGGGGCAAGAGACCCAGTACTTC. This encodes CASLRQGQETQYF.